This TCR beta chain came from a study of T-cell memory formation after mild COVID-19. In its sample, this clonotype was seen once. Via MiXCR, TCRdb re-called the 5' RACE reads, giving one row per CDR3 protein. This table has 250,000 to 300,000 distinct CDR3 sequences, around 17% appearing once. Germline CDR1 MNHEY, CDR2 SMNVEV (reference sequence). V shed 0 bases, J shed 5 bases, and the junction held 7 bases outside the gene matches. CDR3 length: 15 amino acids. This TCR was sampled from a man aged 18 to 29 who had mild COVID-19 (a few samples of this study predate the infection). Cell type and time point are not known. The chain is built from TRBV27 and TRBJ2-7; TRBD1 aligns across 7 bases. Sequencing used PBMCs or a T cell subset sorted from them (not recorded which). The CDR3 reads CASSLSRTGKNEQYF. The CDR3 DNA reads TGTGCCAGCAGTTTATCGAGGACAGGTAAAAACGAGCAGTACTTC.